A single sample is the source of the 28 T cell receptor beta chains below, sequenced in a study of post-analysis software for immune sequencing data. Study results and caveats: In patients, about five TRBV segments were more frequent than in controls, with TRBV5-6, TRBV5-1 and TRBV20-1 among them.

Sequencing libraries made from TCR beta cDNA carried unique molecular identifiers. MiXCR was run by TCRdb on the PCR reads, yielding one entry per CDR3 protein. The sample has a few hundred thousand distinct CDR3 sequences, less than 40% seen once. No antigen is known for these receptors. Sequencing used blood. Receptors were obtained from a girl aged 10-17 years with multiple sclerosis.

This clonotype was seen a handful of times. V and J are TRBV29-1 and TRBJ2-1, with D maybe TRBD2 (6 bases). This CDR3 contains 12 residues. Germline V gene sequence: CDR1 SQVTM, CDR2 ANQGSEA. Between the trimmed V and J ends, which lost 5 bases and 10 bases, there was a span of 15 bases. The CDR3 spells CSVTLGGGEQFF. In DNA form, the CDR3 reads TGCAGCGTTACCCTCGGAGGAGGGGAGCAGTTCTTC.

J is TRBJ1-2 and V is TRBV12-3 or TRBV12-4, with 9 bases lining up with TRBD1. The V segment lost 5 bases and the J segment 8 bases; nucleotides outside the gene matches: 12. The CDR3 has 15 amino acids. CDR3 region: CASSHFQQGAGGYTF. As DNA, the CDR3 is TGTGCCAGCAGTCACTTCCAACAGGGGGCAGGGGGCTACACCTTC.

Ten or more counts support this clonotype. The chain recombines TRBV6-5 with TRBJ2-3; the match to TRBD2 covers 14 bases. The V segment lost 6 bases and the J segment 3 bases; nucleotides outside the gene matches: 5. The length of the CDR3 is 16 residues. Germline V lookup: CDR1 MNHEY, CDR2 SVGAGI. CDR3 sequence reads: CASSSGLAGVTDTQYF. Written as DNA, the CDR3 is TGTGCCAGCAGCTCGGGACTAGCGGGGGTAACAGATACGCAGTATTTT.

J is TRBJ1-4 and V is TRBV6-6; the D gene is possibly TRBD1 (5 bases). Deletions cut 4 bases from V and 5 bases from J, with 8 bases between. The CDR3 is 13 residues long. The V gene's germline CDR1 is MNHNY and CDR2 SVGAGI (reference sequence). CDR3 nucleotides: TGTGCCAGCAGTTGGGCAGGGAATGAAAAACTGTTTTTT. It encodes CASSWAGNEKLFF.

The rearrangement uses TRBV12-3 or TRBV12-4 and TRBJ1-6; no definite D call. V lost 4 bases and J 8 bases, leaving 9 bases between the germline ends. The CDR3 length is 13 residues. CDR3 loop: CASSSSVDSPLHF. CDR3 sequence (DNA): TGTGCCAGCAGTTCTTCCGTTGATTCACCCCTCCACTTT.

The chain links TRBV29-1 to TRBJ1-1; 9 bases map to TRBD1. Germline V CDR1 and CDR2: SQVTM, ANQGSEA. V lost 7 bases and J lost 7; bases outside the gene matches: 7. The CDR3 totals 12 residues. CDR3 in amino acids: CSGAGQGGEAFF. CDR3 coding DNA: TGCAGCGGTGCGGGACAGGGTGGTGAAGCTTTCTTT.

The genes are TRBV10-3 and TRBJ2-7; 9 nucleotides agree with TRBD1. Germline values: CDR1 ENHRY, CDR2 SYGVKD. Unmatched junction bases numbered 13, after V lost 11 bases and J lost 5 bases. The CDR3 covers 14 residues. The CDR3 DNA follows: TGTGCCCTCGAAAGGACAGGGGAGGTGGACGAGCAGTACTTC. Encoded protein: CALERTGEVDEQYF.

The rearrangement links TRBV6-5 to TRBJ1-1; 10 bases are shared with TRBD1. The CDR3 runs 15 residues. From germline, CDR1 is MNHEY and CDR2 SVGAGI. With V trimmed by 5 bases and J by 4 bases, 7 bases remained unmatched. The CDR3 DNA is TGTGCCAGCAGTGGACAGGGGGTGATAAGCACTGAAGCTTTCTTT. Its protein product is CASSGQGVISTEAFF.

The chain carries TRBV7-9 and TRBJ2-1, with D perhaps TRBD2 (6 bases). The J call could be wrong; TRBJ2-7 is a better fit for the DNA end. Germline CDR1 is SEHNR and CDR2 is FQNEAQ (reference sequence). The CDR3 has 17 residues. This chain's CDR3 is CASSSLSWGDSYNEQYF. The CDR3 DNA sequence: TGTGCCAGCAGCTCTCTTTCGTGGGGGGACTCCTACAATGAGCAGTACTTC.

Concerning this clonotype: One end of the junction fails to match germline, which may point to a read error. CDR3 nucleotide sequence: TGTAGCGTTGAAGTATGGGACAGCCAGTACAATGAGCAGTTCTTC. This translates into CSVEVWDSQYNEQFF. The chain links TRBV29-1 to TRBJ2-1; 7 bases are shared with TRBD1. This CDR3 spans 15 amino acids. Per the germline V gene, CDR1 is SQVTM and CDR2 is ANQGSEA.

The chain carries TRBV7-9 and TRBJ2-3; tentatively, D is TRBD1 (5 bases). The length of the CDR3 is 15 residues. The V end was cut by 5 bases, the J end by 1 base, with 13 bases between. In germline, CDR1 is SEHNR, CDR2 FQNEAQ (reference sequence). The DNA of the CDR3 is TGTGCCAGCAGCGAATCCCAGGGTCGCACAGATACGCAGTATTTT. Its protein is CASSESQGRTDTQYF. Complete variable domain (other parts from reference TRBV7-9 and TRBJ2-3): DTGVSQNPRHKITKRGQNVTFRCDPISEHNRLYWYRQTLGQGPEFLTYFQNEAQLEKSRLLSDRFSAERPKGSFSTLEIQRTEQGDSAMYLCASSESQGRTDTQYFGPGTRLTVL.

In the case of this clonotype: The junction departs from the called germline gene at one end, perhaps through a read error. The CDR3 spells CASSPGVIGERFF. In DNA form, the CDR3 reads TGTGCCAGCAGTCCCGGAGTGATCGGGGAGCGGTTTTTT. This chain connects TRBV12-3 or TRBV12-4 to TRBJ2-2; the D gene is possibly TRBD2 (5 bases). The CDR3 sequence is 13 residues long.

This clonotype was seen many times. The rearrangement joins TRBV12-3 or TRBV12-4 to TRBJ2-1; no firm D call. The CDR3 spans 15 residues. Trimming shortened V by 6 bases and J by 3 bases, and 15 bases separated the two germline ends. The CDR3 here is CASSYKAGDYNEQFF. The CDR3 bases are TGTGCCAGCAGCTACAAGGCAGGTGACTACAATGAGCAGTTCTTC.

This sequence joins TRBV29-1 and TRBJ2-3; 11 nucleotides line up with TRBD2. V shed 7 bases, J shed 4 bases, and the junction held 13 bases outside the gene matches. The CDR3 is 16 residues long. Looked up from germline, CDR1 is SQVTM and CDR2 is ANQGSEA. CDR3 residues: CSARGSGGARADTQYF. In nucleotides, the CDR3 is TGCAGCGCCCGAGGTAGCGGGGGGGCCCGGGCAGATACGCAGTATTTT.

The J gene is TRBJ2-6, the V gene TRBV2; D call uncertain. CDR3 length equals 15 residues. The germline V and J ends were trimmed by 5 bases and 1 base, with 9 bases remaining between them. Germline V lookup: CDR1 SNHLY, CDR2 FYNNEI. CDR3 region: CASSPPMSGANVLTF. The CDR3 nucleotides read TGTGCCAGCAGTCCACCGATGTCTGGGGCCAACGTCCTGACTTTC.

This clonotype was recorded only once. This may be a read error, as it is one base from a much larger clone. The chain recombines TRBV11-2 with TRBJ2-7; D is uncertain. Germline V gene sequence: CDR1 SGHAT, CDR2 FQNNGV. V was pared by 5 bases and J by 3 bases, with 20 bases between. There are 16 residues in the CDR3. The CDR3, as DNA: TGTGCCAGCAGCCCAATCCAGCATTCAGAGAGCTACGAGCAGTACTTC. This sequence encodes CASSPIQHSESYEQYF.

This clonotype has a handful of counts. The V call is TRBV28, the J call TRBJ1-1; D is possibly TRBD1 (5 bases). CDR1 and CDR2 (germline): MDHEN, SYDVKM. The CDR3 covers 15 residues. V dropped 5 bases and J dropped 3 bases, with 16 bases sitting between them. The chain's CDR3 is CASSPGGRWDTEAFF. The CDR3 nucleotides read TGTGCCAGCAGTCCTGGGGGAAGGTGGGACACTGAAGCTTTCTTT.

This clonotype was counted only a few times. This chain links TRBV4-2 with TRBJ1-5; 8 bases line up with TRBD1. The CDR3 is 18 residues long. Germline loops: CDR1 LGHNA, CDR2 YNFKEQ. The V gene end was trimmed by 0 bases and the J gene end by 5 bases; junction bases not matched to a gene: 12. CDR3 coding DNA: TGTGCCAGCAGCCAAGATAGGAGGTCAGGGGGCGGTTATCAGCCCCAGCATTTT. Amino acid sequence: CASSQDRRSGGGYQPQHF.

This clonotype came up a few times. The CDR3 sequence: CSVEVLSYGYTF. The CDR3 DNA follows: TGCAGCGTTGAAGTTCTTAGCTATGGCTACACCTTC. The chain recombines TRBV29-1 with TRBJ1-2; D is unclear. V was cut by 1 base and J by 4 bases, with 7 bases left in between. This CDR3 comprises 12 residues. CDR1 is SQVTM, CDR2 ANQGSEA, per germline.

The V call is TRBV27, the J call TRBJ2-5; D not resolved. The CDR3 consists of 13 residues. Germline assignment: CDR1 MNHEY and CDR2 SMNVEV (reference sequence). V lost 6 bases and J 2 bases, leaving 10 bases between the germline ends. CDR3 sequence: CASSSHGQETQYF. The CDR3 nucleotides read TGTGCCAGCAGCAGCCATGGGCAAGAGACCCAGTACTTC.

The sample holds a few counts of this clonotype. The V and J genes are TRBV5-1 and TRBJ2-1; TRBD2 aligns across 12 bases. The V segment lost 0 bases and the J segment 4 bases; nucleotides outside the gene matches: 11. The V gene's germline CDR1 is SGHRS and CDR2 YFSETQ. The CDR3 runs 19 residues. The CDR3 is CASSLVVTSGGPPYNEQFF. CDR3 nucleotides: TGCGCCAGCAGCTTGGTCGTCACTAGCGGGGGGCCTCCATACAATGAGCAGTTCTTC.

This clonotype showed up just a few times. The gene calls are TRBV6-5 and TRBJ2-5; no definite D call. CDR3 length equals 15 residues. V dropped 0 bases and J dropped 2 bases, with 10 bases sitting between them. CDR1 is MNHEY, CDR2 SVGAGI, per germline. CDR3 protein: CASSYSGQGQETQYF. The CDR3 nucleotides are TGTGCCAGCAGTTACTCGGGCCAAGGGCAAGAGACCCAGTACTTC.

This clonotype was observed a handful of times. This chain connects TRBV6-2 or TRBV6-3 to TRBJ2-5; tentative D call: TRBD2 (6 bases). V shed 5 bases and J shed 7 bases, with 17 bases lying between them. This CDR3 comprises 14 residues. CDR1 is MNHEY and CDR2 is SVGEGT in the germline V gene. The chain's CDR3 is CASSPRDGGRTQYF. CDR3 in DNA: TGTGCCAGCAGTCCCCGGGACGGAGGGAGGACCCAGTACTTC.

The chain has TRBV3-1 and TRBJ2-7; perhaps D is TRBD1 or TRBD2 (5 bases each). The germline V gene has CDR1 LGHDT and CDR2 YNNKEL (reference sequence). The CDR3 runs to 13 residues. Deletions cut 4 bases from V and 4 bases from J, with 11 bases between. CDR3 sequence reads: CASSPEGPYEQYF. The CDR3 nucleotides are TGTGCCAGCAGCCCCGAGGGGCCTTACGAGCAGTACTTC.

The CDR3 bases are TGTGCCAGCAGCAGTGGGGCTAGCGGGGGGGGAATCACAGATACGCAGTATTTT. It codes for CASSSGASGGGITDTQYF. This chain uses TRBV5-4 with TRBJ2-3, with 12 bases that match TRBD2. V shed 4 bases, J shed 2 bases, and the junction held 11 bases outside the gene matches. Looked up from germline, CDR1 is SGHNT and CDR2 is YYREEE (reference sequence). This CDR3 region has 18 residues.

The sample holds one count of this clonotype. Its ends do not fully match the called genes, so a read error is possible. This chain connects TRBV15 to TRBJ2-7, with TRBD2 as a possible D gene (5 bases). The germline V gene has CDR1 LNHNV and CDR2 YYDKDF (reference sequence). The CDR3 totals 13 residues. CDR3 DNA: TGTGCCACCAGTCCCGGCATAGCGTATGAGCTGTACTTC. It is translated as CATSPGIAYELYF.

This sequence joins TRBV7-2 and TRBJ2-4, with D possibly TRBD2 on 6 matching bases. Germline CDR1 and CDR2: SGHTA and FQGNSA. This CDR3 has 18 amino acids. V dropped 2 bases and J dropped 0 bases, with 17 bases sitting between them. The DNA for the CDR3 is TGTGCCAGCAGCTTAAAGCCCTACCGGGGGAGAGCCAAAAACATTCAGTACTTC. Its protein is CASSLKPYRGRAKNIQYF.

As DNA, the CDR3 is TGTGCCAGCAGTGAATGGGGCAACTCCTACGAGCAGTACTTC. Its protein is CASSEWGNSYEQYF. The chain couples TRBV25-1 to TRBJ2-7, with D tentatively TRBD1 (5 bases). This CDR3 has 14 amino acids. V lost 1 base and J lost 0, with 7 bases in between. Germline lookup yields CDR1 MGHDK and CDR2 SYGVNS.